Described below is a single TCR beta chain sequence and its context. Recruits, aged about 18 to 89 years, lived in approximately 26 US areas. Participant reports of clinical history set cohort assignment. Methods used by the authors: Amplification with reference gene primers provided the estimates of nucleated cell counts. Assay: immunoSEQ multiplex PCR; the TCRdb copy retains only in-frame clones and omits some. That table supplies the V and J calls and clone size; D and trimming were determined from the DNA. Among about 240,000 clones, under 90% were seen once, and the ten largest hold approximately 4%. This sample is drawn from a study of blood T cell repertoires in COVID-19. Turning to the study itself: There were acute and convalescent COVID-19 samples, and they came from the United States, Italy and Spain.

CDR1 is LNHDA and CDR2 is SQIVND in the germline V gene (reference sequence). The CDR3 is 17 amino acids. V lost 1 base, J lost 6 bases, and 20 bases lay in between. The source material was PBMCs or T cells enriched from blood (not recorded which). The origin of this receptor is a middle-aged woman who had been exposed to COVID-19. The chain uses TRBV19 and TRBJ2-3, with D possibly TRBD2 on 6 matching bases. DNA of the CDR3: TGTGCCAGTAGTATAGGCCCTGGGACTTCCTGGGGGGATACGCAGTATTTT. Protein product: CASSIGPGTSWGDTQYF.